The clone carrying this T cell receptor (beta chain) was counted many times. As to time point: newly diagnosed GD, antithyroid drugs for less than 3 months. The TCR library was made from RNA extracted from PBMCs. This record belongs to a study of regulatory T cells in long-lasting Graves disease. Deletions cut 0 bases from V and 3 bases from J, with 12 bases between. Germline V CDR1 and CDR2: ENHRY, SYGVKD. This CDR3 contains 16 residues. Arm-PCR of CDR3 regions and iRepertoire HTBI primers were used to build TCR beta libraries. TCRdb processed the multiplex PCR reads anew with MiXCR; each CDR3 protein has one entry. The table lists 550,000 to 650,000 distinct CDR3 sequences, about 16% of them singletons, with more than 10% in the top ten. This sample also appeared in a second study, on T cells in Graves' hyperthyroidism and ophthalmopathy. That work contributes: The HTBI primer set drove a first-round RT-PCR of the TCR CDR3.

The chain joins TRBV10-3 to TRBJ2-1; D might be TRBD2 (5 bases). The clonotype originates from a man aged 18-30 years with Graves disease. The material was peripheral blood mononuclear cells (PBMCs), obtained at new diagnosis, from a patient treated with antithyroid drugs. CDR3 DNA sequence: TGTGCCATCAGTGAGTCCGGGGTCAGTCACTACAATGAGCAGTTCTTC. Its translation is CAISESGVSHYNEQFF.